This T cell receptor beta chain was obtained from a study of T-cell memory formation after mild COVID-19. This CDR3 contains 15 residues. Germline V gives CDR1 SGHKS, CDR2 YYEKEE (reference sequence). The junction had 9 bases not matched to a gene; V was cut back by 5 bases and J by 2 bases. TCRdb analysed the 5' RACE reads with MiXCR anew, one entry per CDR3 protein. The data contain a few hundred thousand distinct CDR3 sequences, under 25% of them singletons. This rearrangement joins TRBV5-5 to TRBJ2-7, with 8 nucleotides matching TRBD1. This TCR was sampled from a man aged 18 to 29 who had mild COVID-19 (a few samples of this study predate the infection). Cell type and time point are not known. Sequenced: PBMCs or a T cell subset sorted from them (not recorded which). CDR3 loop: CASRMEADRAYEQYV. The CDR3 DNA reads TGTGCCAGCAGAATGGAGGCGGACAGGGCCTACGAGCAGTACGTC.